Listed below are T cell receptor beta chains from one sample, sequenced in a study of preoperative IRX-2 immunotherapy in early breast cancer. Only in-frame clones appear in the TCRdb table, and some are missing; sequencing was by immunoSEQ multiplex PCR. The data hold 35,000 to 40,000 clones, with roughly four fifths observed a single time. Source: lymph node tissue, taken after IRX-2 immunotherapy. Receptor source: a human donor with breast cancer. The CDR3 runs from the conserved cysteine through the conserved F or W. Fields, in order: V gene, clone size, D gene, J gene, CDR3 protein, CDR3 DNA. The D gene is left open where the match is weak. Only part of the rows carry a size: once, few, many, or a class if the clone is expanded.

v_call: TRBV28
clone_size: NA
d_call: TRBD1
j_call: TRBJ1-2
cdr3_aa: CASSGGGQIGYTF
cdr3_nt: TGTGCCAGCAGTGGGGGGGGACAGATTGGCTACACCTTC

v_call: TRBV7-5
clone_size: once
d_call: NA
j_call: TRBJ1-2
cdr3_aa: CASSLAPTGFILVTNYGYTF
cdr3_nt: TGTGCCAGCAGCTTAGCCCCGACAGGGTTTATACTCGTTACTAACTATGGCTACACCTTC

v_call: TRBV27
clone_size: NA
d_call: TRBD2
j_call: TRBJ2-7
cdr3_aa: CASRKREGYEQYF
cdr3_nt: TGTGCCAGCAGGAAAAGGGAGGGTTACGAGCAGTACTTC

v_call: TRBV6-8
clone_size: NA
d_call: TRBD2
j_call: TRBJ2-1
cdr3_aa: CATSGGAGELYNEQFF
cdr3_nt: TGTGCCACCAGTGGGGGTGCGGGGGAACTGTACAATGAGCAGTTCTTC

v_call: TRBV28
clone_size: NA
d_call: NA
j_call: TRBJ1-2
cdr3_aa: CASSLTQGRHGYTF
cdr3_nt: TGTGCCAGCAGTTTGACTCAGGGGAGGCATGGCTACACCTTC

v_call: TRBV6-8
clone_size: NA
d_call: NA
j_call: TRBJ1-1
cdr3_aa: CASSIPPTEAFF
cdr3_nt: TGTGCCAGCAGCATACCCCCTACTGAAGCTTTCTTT

v_call: TRBV5-1
clone_size: NA
d_call: NA
j_call: TRBJ1-1
cdr3_aa: CASSQQGRNTEAFF
cdr3_nt: TGCGCCAGCAGCCAGCAGGGGCGGAACACTGAAGCTTTCTTT

v_call: TRBV6-8
clone_size: NA
d_call: NA
j_call: TRBJ1-1
cdr3_aa: CASSYQANTEAFF
cdr3_nt: TGTGCCAGCAGTTACCAAGCGAACACTGAAGCTTTCTTT

v_call: TRBV25-1
clone_size: NA
d_call: NA
j_call: TRBJ2-7
cdr3_aa: CASSEYAGSYEQYF
cdr3_nt: TGTGCCAGCAGTGAATATGCAGGGTCCTACGAGCAGTACTTC

v_call: TRBV5-1
clone_size: NA
d_call: TRBD2
j_call: TRBJ2-6
cdr3_aa: CASSQGTSGASGANVLTF
cdr3_nt: TGCGCCAGCAGCCAAGGGACTAGCGGGGCCTCTGGGGCCAACGTCCTGACTTTC

v_call: TRBV11-3
clone_size: NA
d_call: TRBD1
j_call: TRBJ2-7
cdr3_aa: CASSVTESTGAYEQYF
cdr3_nt: TGTGCCAGCAGCGTCACCGAGTCGACAGGGGCCTACGAGCAGTACTTC

v_call: TRBV11-3
clone_size: NA
d_call: NA
j_call: TRBJ1-5
cdr3_aa: CASSPVGQIGQPQHF
cdr3_nt: TGTGCCAGCAGTCCCGTAGGGCAAATCGGTCAGCCCCAGCATTTT

v_call: TRBV7-1
clone_size: NA
d_call: NA
j_call: TRBJ1-1
cdr3_aa: CASSLNPPGTEAFF
cdr3_nt: TGTGCCAGCAGCTTAAATCCACCGGGCACTGAAGCTTTCTTT

v_call: TRBV18
clone_size: NA
d_call: TRBD1
j_call: TRBJ1-1
cdr3_aa: CASSLRGQETEAFF
cdr3_nt: TGTGCCAGCTCACTCCGAGGACAGGAGACTGAAGCTTTCTTT

v_call: TRBV10-2
clone_size: NA
d_call: NA
j_call: TRBJ2-7
cdr3_aa: CASSDTTIHYEQYF
cdr3_nt: TGCGCCAGCAGTGATACTACTATTCACTACGAGCAGTACTTC

v_call: TRBV6-8
clone_size: NA
d_call: NA
j_call: TRBJ2-7
cdr3_aa: CASSYRSTGRPYEQYF
cdr3_nt: TGTGCCAGCAGTTACCGATCGACAGGCCGACCCTACGAGCAGTACTTC

v_call: TRBV28
clone_size: NA
d_call: TRBD1
j_call: TRBJ1-1
cdr3_aa: CASSSNRGTEAFF
cdr3_nt: TGTGCCAGCAGTTCGAACAGGGGCACTGAAGCTTTCTTT

v_call: TRBV28
clone_size: NA
d_call: TRBD1
j_call: TRBJ2-2
cdr3_aa: CASRLGQGNTGELFF
cdr3_nt: TGTGCCAGCAGACTGGGACAGGGGAACACCGGGGAGCTGTTTTTT

v_call: TRBV29-1
clone_size: NA
d_call: TRBD2
j_call: TRBJ2-3
cdr3_aa: CSVGSGEDTQYF
cdr3_nt: TGCAGCGTGGGTAGCGGGGAGGATACGCAGTATTTT

v_call: TRBV9
clone_size: NA
d_call: NA
j_call: TRBJ1-1
cdr3_aa: CASNGHDTEAFF
cdr3_nt: TGTGCCAGTAATGGGCATGACACTGAAGCTTTCTTT

v_call: TRBV6-8
clone_size: NA
d_call: NA
j_call: TRBJ1-5
cdr3_aa: CASRRVLSSYSNQPQHF
cdr3_nt: TGTGCCAGCCGTCGGGTGCTTAGTTCCTATAGCAATCAGCCCCAGCATTTT

v_call: TRBV14
clone_size: NA
d_call: NA
j_call: TRBJ1-3
cdr3_aa: CASSPAPSGNTIYF
cdr3_nt: TGTGCCAGCAGCCCCGCACCCTCTGGAAACACCATATATTTT

v_call: TRBV11-3
clone_size: once
d_call: NA
j_call: TRBJ2-7
cdr3_aa: CASSLPDGYYEQYF
cdr3_nt: TGTGCCAGCAGCTTACCGGACGGGTACTACGAGCAGTACTTC

v_call: TRBV6-8
clone_size: once
d_call: NA
j_call: TRBJ1-5
cdr3_aa: CASTRDSGGNQLQHF
cdr3_nt: TGTGCCAGCACGAGAGACAGTGGGGGCAATCAGCTCCAGCATTTT

v_call: TRBV5-1
clone_size: NA
d_call: TRBD1
j_call: TRBJ1-6
cdr3_aa: CASSLGSGQGGSPLHF
cdr3_nt: TGCGCCAGCAGCTTGGGATCGGGACAGGGTGGATCACCCCTCCACTTT

v_call: TRBV5-1
clone_size: NA
d_call: TRBD1
j_call: TRBJ2-7
cdr3_aa: CASSPNRDRTYEQYF
cdr3_nt: TGCGCCAGCAGCCCGAACCGGGACAGGACCTACGAGCAGTACTTC

v_call: TRBV18
clone_size: once
d_call: NA
j_call: TRBJ1-1
cdr3_aa: CASSLSSGVFTEAFF
cdr3_nt: TGTGCCAGCTCACTCTCCTCGGGGGTTTTCACTGAAGCTTTCTTT

v_call: TRBV5-1
clone_size: NA
d_call: NA
j_call: TRBJ1-5
cdr3_aa: CASSLGQTNEGNQPQHF
cdr3_nt: TGCGCCAGCAGCTTGGGCCAGACCAACGAGGGCAATCAGCCCCAGCATTTT

v_call: TRBV7-6
clone_size: few
d_call: NA
j_call: TRBJ1-5
cdr3_aa: CASSLVPGSNQPQHF
cdr3_nt: TGTGCCAGCAGCTTAGTCCCGGGCAGCAATCAGCCCCAGCATTTT

v_call: TRBV7-1
clone_size: NA
d_call: TRBD1
j_call: TRBJ2-7
cdr3_aa: CASRRDSSYEQYF
cdr3_nt: TGTGCCAGCCGTCGGGACAGCTCCTACGAGCAGTACTTC

v_call: TRBV6-8
clone_size: NA
d_call: TRBD1
j_call: TRBJ1-2
cdr3_aa: CASSGTARRVGYTF
cdr3_nt: TGTGCCAGCAGTGGGACAGCTCGAAGGGTTGGCTACACCTTC

v_call: TRBV29-1
clone_size: once
d_call: NA
j_call: TRBJ2-3
cdr3_aa: CSARDTGSTDTQYF
cdr3_nt: TGCAGCGCCAGGGACACTGGATCCACAGATACGCAGTATTTT

v_call: TRBV19
clone_size: NA
d_call: NA
j_call: TRBJ1-3
cdr3_aa: CASSIGGEASGNTIYF
cdr3_nt: TGTGCCAGTAGTATTGGAGGAGAAGCTTCTGGAAACACCATATATTTT

v_call: TRBV14
clone_size: NA
d_call: NA
j_call: TRBJ1-1
cdr3_aa: CASSPLGRDANTEAFF
cdr3_nt: TGTGCCAGCAGCCCTTTGGGTCGGGATGCGAACACTGAAGCTTTCTTT

v_call: TRBV6-8
clone_size: NA
d_call: TRBD2
j_call: TRBJ2-2
cdr3_aa: CASSYGGGTSGTGELFF
cdr3_nt: TGTGCCAGCAGTTATGGGGGAGGGACTAGCGGCACCGGGGAGCTGTTTTTT

v_call: TRBV6-8
clone_size: NA
d_call: TRBD2
j_call: TRBJ2-5
cdr3_aa: CASSDVSGGQETQYF
cdr3_nt: TGTGCCAGCAGTGATGTTAGCGGGGGGCAAGAGACCCAGTACTTC

v_call: TRBV19
clone_size: NA
d_call: NA
j_call: TRBJ1-1
cdr3_aa: CASRRLGGINTEAFF
cdr3_nt: TGTGCCAGTAGGAGATTGGGGGGTATCAACACTGAAGCTTTCTTT

v_call: TRBV7-6
clone_size: NA
d_call: NA
j_call: TRBJ1-4
cdr3_aa: CASSLGGTTTNEKLFF
cdr3_nt: TGTGCCAGCAGCTTAGGGGGGACAACAACTAATGAAAAACTGTTTTTT

v_call: TRBV28
clone_size: NA
d_call: TRBD1
j_call: TRBJ1-2
cdr3_aa: CASRLDRGGYYGYTF
cdr3_nt: TGTGCCAGCAGATTAGACAGGGGAGGATATTATGGCTACACCTTC

v_call: TRBV23-1
clone_size: few
d_call: TRBD2
j_call: TRBJ2-1
cdr3_aa: CASSPSRGGWSYNEQFF
cdr3_nt: TGCGCCAGCAGCCCGTCCCGGGGGGGCTGGTCCTACAATGAGCAGTTCTTC

v_call: TRBV15
clone_size: once
d_call: NA
j_call: TRBJ1-4
cdr3_aa: CATSRIRGPNEKLFF
cdr3_nt: TGTGCCACCAGCAGGATCAGGGGCCCTAATGAAAAACTGTTTTTT

v_call: TRBV11-3
clone_size: NA
d_call: NA
j_call: TRBJ2-3
cdr3_aa: CASSLGAARTDTQYF
cdr3_nt: TGTGCCAGCAGCTTAGGAGCGGCGCGCACAGATACGCAGTATTTT

v_call: TRBV7-5
clone_size: NA
d_call: NA
j_call: TRBJ1-1
cdr3_aa: CASSPGQFPTEAFF
cdr3_nt: TGTGCCAGCAGCCCCGGACAGTTTCCCACTGAAGCTTTCTTT

v_call: TRBV19
clone_size: few
d_call: NA
j_call: TRBJ1-6
cdr3_aa: CASSILDYNSPLHF
cdr3_nt: TGTGCCAGTAGTATTCTGGATTATAATTCACCCCTCCACTTT

v_call: TRBV29-1
clone_size: NA
d_call: NA
j_call: TRBJ1-1
cdr3_aa: CSVTGPNTEAFF
cdr3_nt: TGCAGCGTGACAGGTCCGAACACTGAAGCTTTCTTT